The T cell receptor beta chain under discussion was sequenced for a study of cytomegalovirus exposure and HLA in healthy donors. The PCR used 60 Vbeta and 13 Jbeta primers. Repertoires were generated with immunoSEQ multiplex PCR, while TCRdb's copy carries only in-frame clones and drops some. The table includes 100,000 or so clones, 77% detected once. Trimming took 4 bases from V and 1 from J; bases not matched to a gene: 11. CDR3 length: 17 amino acids. Germline-derived CDR1 and CDR2 are SGHRS and YFSETQ. This clonotype was sampled from a man between 35 and 55 years old in good health and CMV-seropositive. The specimen sequenced was PBMCs. The chain has TRBV5-1 and TRBJ2-5; 9 bases match TRBD1. Written as DNA, the CDR3 is TGCGCCAGCAGCCTGCCGGAGGACAGGGGAGGCCAAGAGACCCAGTACTTC. Its protein product is CASSLPEDRGGQETQYF.